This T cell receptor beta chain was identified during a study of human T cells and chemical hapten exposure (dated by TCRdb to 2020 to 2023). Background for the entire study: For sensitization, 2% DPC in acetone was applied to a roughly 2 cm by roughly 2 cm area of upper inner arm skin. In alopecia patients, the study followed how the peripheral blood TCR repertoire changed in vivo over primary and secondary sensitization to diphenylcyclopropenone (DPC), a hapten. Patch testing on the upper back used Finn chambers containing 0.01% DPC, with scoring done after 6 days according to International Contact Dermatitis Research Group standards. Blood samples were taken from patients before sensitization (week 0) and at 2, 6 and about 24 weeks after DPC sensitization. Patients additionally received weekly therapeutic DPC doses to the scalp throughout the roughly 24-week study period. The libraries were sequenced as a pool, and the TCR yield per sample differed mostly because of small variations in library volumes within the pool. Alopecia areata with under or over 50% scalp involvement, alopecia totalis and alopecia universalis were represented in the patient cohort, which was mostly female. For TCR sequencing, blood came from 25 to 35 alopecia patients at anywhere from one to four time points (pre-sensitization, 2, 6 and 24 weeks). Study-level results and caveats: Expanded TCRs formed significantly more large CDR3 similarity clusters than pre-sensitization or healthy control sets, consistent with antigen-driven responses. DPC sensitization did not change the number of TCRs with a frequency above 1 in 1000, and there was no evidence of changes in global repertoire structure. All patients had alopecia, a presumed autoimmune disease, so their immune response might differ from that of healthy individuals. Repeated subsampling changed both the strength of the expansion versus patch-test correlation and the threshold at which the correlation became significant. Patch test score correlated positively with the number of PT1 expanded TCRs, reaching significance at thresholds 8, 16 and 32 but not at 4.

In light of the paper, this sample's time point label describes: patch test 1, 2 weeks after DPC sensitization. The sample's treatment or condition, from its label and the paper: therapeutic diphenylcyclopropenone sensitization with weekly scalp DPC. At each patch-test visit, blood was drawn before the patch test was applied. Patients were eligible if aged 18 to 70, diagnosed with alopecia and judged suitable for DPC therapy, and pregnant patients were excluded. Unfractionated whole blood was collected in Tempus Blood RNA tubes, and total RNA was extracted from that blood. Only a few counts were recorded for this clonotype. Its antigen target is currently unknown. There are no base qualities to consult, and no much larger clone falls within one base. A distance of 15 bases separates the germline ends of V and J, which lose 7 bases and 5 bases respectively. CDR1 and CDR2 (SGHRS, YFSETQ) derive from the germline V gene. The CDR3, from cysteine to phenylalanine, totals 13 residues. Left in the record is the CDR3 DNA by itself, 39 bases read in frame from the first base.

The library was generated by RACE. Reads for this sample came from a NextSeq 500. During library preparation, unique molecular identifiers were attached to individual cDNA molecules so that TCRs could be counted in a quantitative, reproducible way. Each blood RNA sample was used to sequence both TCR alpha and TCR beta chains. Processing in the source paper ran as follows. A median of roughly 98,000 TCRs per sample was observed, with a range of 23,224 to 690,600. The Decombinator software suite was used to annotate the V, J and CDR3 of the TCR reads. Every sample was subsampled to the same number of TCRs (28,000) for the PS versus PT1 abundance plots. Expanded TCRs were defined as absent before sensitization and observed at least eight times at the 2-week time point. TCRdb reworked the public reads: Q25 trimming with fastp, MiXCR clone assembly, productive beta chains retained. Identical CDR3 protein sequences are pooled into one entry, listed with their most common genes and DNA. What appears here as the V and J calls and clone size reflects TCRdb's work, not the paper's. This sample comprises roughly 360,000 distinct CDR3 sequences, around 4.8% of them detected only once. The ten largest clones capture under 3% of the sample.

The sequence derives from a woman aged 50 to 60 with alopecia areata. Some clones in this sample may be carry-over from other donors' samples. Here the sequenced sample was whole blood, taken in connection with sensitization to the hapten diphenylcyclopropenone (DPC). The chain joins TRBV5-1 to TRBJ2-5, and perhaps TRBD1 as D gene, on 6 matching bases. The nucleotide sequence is TGCGCCAGCTTCAGACAGGATCGGGAGACCCAGTACTTC. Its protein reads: CASFRQDRETQYF.